Following are 10 T cell receptor delta chains from one sample sequenced in a study of DNA immune sequencing with unique molecular identifiers (dated by TCRdb to the early 2020s). Libraries were made using multiplex PCR. The sequencing machine was an Illumina MiniSeq. A 32-plex assay, with primers for all 8 TRDV and 4 TRDJ genes spanning the CDR3, was used to amplify the genomic DNA. A 12-nucleotide UMI was introduced during around 3 barcoding PCR cycles, after which a second PCR was performed with Illumina adapter primers. Public reads were reanalyzed in TCRdb with CATT, and rows carrying the same DNA were merged afterwards. The sample table holds about 2,500 delta-chain clones, of which 8.4% were seen once. Jointly, the top ten make up around half of the sample. The sample comprised gamma-delta T cells enriched from blood buffy coat, or unenriched PBMCs (not recorded which). The receptors originated from a human donor in good health.

This clone appeared a few times. The protein given by TCRdb reflects a much larger clone and differs at residue 9 from this DNA's translation, likely from a read error; the protein shown is the DNA's translation. CDR3 sequence (DNA): TGTGCCTGTGACAAAGTACTGGGGGTTACGCGCTCCTGGGACACCCGACAGATGTTTTTC. The encoded protein is CACDKVLGVTRSWDTRQMFF. The rearrangement links TRDV2 to TRDJ3; 8 positions match TRDD3. The trim removed 2 bases at V and 0 bases at J, leaving 11 bases unmatched. Looked up from germline, CDR1 is GEAIGNYY and CDR2 is EKD. CDR3 length: 20 residues.

This clone was counted ten times or more. The V gene is TRDV2, the J gene TRDJ3, with 7 positions matching TRDD3. The CDR3 totals 21 residues. V gave up 1 base and J gave up 0 bases; unmatched junction bases: 14. In germline, CDR1 is GEAIGNYY, CDR2 EKD. The CDR3 sequence: CACDTTWGLGISSWDTRQMFF. The CDR3 DNA is TGTGCCTGTGACACTACCTGGGGGCTGGGTATCAGCTCCTGGGACACCCGACAGATGTTTTTC.

Worth noting for this clone: A read error likely explains this, since a far larger clone differs by one base. The sample contains more than one DNA sequence encoding this CDR3. The rearrangement uses TRDV2 and TRDJ1; 9 bases line up with TRDD3. Per germline, CDR1 GEAIGNYY and CDR2 EKD. This CDR3 contains 17 residues. The CDR3 nucleotides are TGTGCCTGCGACACTCTGGGGGATGGAAAGTACACCGATAAACTCATCTTT. This gives the protein CACDTLGDGKYTDKLIF.

As regards this clone: This probably arose from a read error, given a far larger clone one base away. Other nucleotide sequences in the sample specify the same CDR3. The V gene is TRDV2, the J gene TRDJ1, with 9 nucleotides matching TRDD3. Germline-derived CDR1 and CDR2 are GEAIGNYY and EKD. This CDR3 has 17 amino acids. CDR3 amino acids: CACDTLTGGPYTDKLIF. The CDR3 DNA follows: TGTGCATGTGACACCCTTACTGGGGGACCCTACACCGATAAACTCATCTTT.

The table lists this clone with a few counts. TCRdb shows a much larger clone's protein in place of this DNA's translation, and the two differ at residue 4, likely through a read error; the protein shown is translated from the DNA. The rearrangement links TRDV2 to TRDJ1; TRDD3 aligns across 7 bases. J was trimmed by 0 bases and V by 5 bases; bases with no gene match: 14. Germline values: CDR1 GEAIGNYY, CDR2 EKD. The CDR3 sequence is 17 residues long. CDR3 nucleotides: TGTGCCTGTGGCTCCCTCCTGGGGGCTCCCAACACCGATAAACTCATCTTT. Its translation is CACGSLLGAPNTDKLIF.

This clone was detected many times. The chain recombines TRDV1 with TRDJ2; 12 nucleotides align to TRDD3. As TCRdb names no J gene, one was assigned here on the basis of a DNA match to germline. This CDR3 has 25 residues. Germline CDR1 TSWWSYY, CDR2 QGS. V was clipped by 2 bases and J by 3 bases; unmatched bases: 28. The CDR3 nucleotides read TGTGCTCTTGGGGAATGGCCGTCCTCCTTCCCCCTGGGGGATACGAGGGCTTGTGTGACAGCACAACTCTTCTTT. This encodes CALGEWPSSFPLGDTRACVTAQLFF.

This clone was seen many times. A far larger clone differs by one base, so this is likely a read error. J is TRDJ1 and V is TRDV2; 10 nucleotides line up with TRDD3. The CDR3 has 15 residues. From germline, CDR1 is GEAIGNYY and CDR2 EKD. J lost 4 bases, V lost 5 bases, and 9 bases had no gene match. The CDR3 region is CACAQLGDGDDKLIF. As DNA, the CDR3 is TGTGCCTGTGCCCAACTGGGGGATGGGGACGATAAACTCATCTTT.

This clone was observed at least ten times. The chain uses TRDV2 and TRDJ1; tentatively, D is TRDD3 (5 bases). Per germline, CDR1 GEAIGNYY and CDR2 EKD. The CDR3 length is 14 residues. The V end was cut by 0 bases, the J end by 7 bases, with 14 bases between. Here the CDR3 reads CACDTGMIYGKLIF. As DNA, the CDR3 is TGTGCCTGTGACACCGGGATGATATACGGTAAACTCATCTTT.

About this clone itself: TCRdb assigns this DNA the protein of a much larger clone, which departs from its translation at residue 4; this likely reflects a read error, and the protein shown comes from translating the DNA. This chain links TRDV2 with TRDJ1; 8 bases match TRDD3. The CDR3 covers 19 residues. Germline V gene data show CDR1 as GEAIGNYY and CDR2 as EKD. CDR3 residues: CACNTLTGGREGYTDKLIF. CDR3 in DNA: TGTGCCTGTAACACCCTTACTGGGGGTCGTGAAGGGTACACCGATAAACTCATCTTT.

A note on this clone: A read error likely explains why the TCRdb protein, taken from a much larger clone, differs from this DNA's translation at residue 6; the protein shown is translated from the DNA. This chain uses TRDV2 with TRDJ1; 11 positions agree with TRDD3. The V segment lost 0 bases and the J segment 4 bases; nucleotides outside the gene matches: 12. This CDR3 has 18 amino acids. Germline-derived CDR1 and CDR2 are GEAIGNYY and EKD. CDR3 protein: CACDTLTTLGDNGDKLIF. DNA for the CDR3: TGTGCCTGTGACACCTTAACCACACTGGGGGATAATGGCGATAAACTCATCTTT.